The clone carrying this TCR beta chain was seen only once. What it recognizes is unknown. This CDR3 contains 12 residues. Germline-derived CDR1 and CDR2 are MDHEN and SYDVKM. Trimming took off 6 bases at V and 8 bases at J, with 13 bases between the two ends. The sample belongs to a study of cytomegalovirus exposure and HLA in healthy donors. The study's findings and limits: Near-uniform donor sequencing depth was presumed by presence/absence analyses. In a later analysis, HLA-associated beta chains showed higher expansion and lower generation probabilities than comparable chains. Productive rates of about 90% or about 30% were seen for most TCR beta V segments in an earlier analysis.

Use of 60 Vbeta and 13 Jbeta primers characterized the PCR. Assay: immunoSEQ multiplex PCR; the TCRdb copy retains only in-frame clones and omits some. Here the sample spans under 200,000 clones, roughly 79% being singletons. Sequencing input: PBMCs. The rearrangement links TRBV28 to TRBJ1-2, with D possibly being TRBD1 (6 bases). The clonotype originates from a man in his forties or fifties in good health and CMV-seropositive. As DNA, the CDR3 is TGTGCCAGCAGGCTGACAGGAGAAGGCTACACCTTC. It codes for CASRLTGEGYTF.